This T cell receptor beta chain was sequenced during a study of CD8 T cells in Susac syndrome. RNA amounts of about 0.45 to 1 ug underwent reverse transcription with random hexamers. Across 54 Vbeta and 13 Jbeta, immunoSEQ multiplex PCR amplified TCR beta CDR3. TCRdb passed the immunoSEQ multiplex PCR reads through MiXCR, listing each CDR3 protein once. Of about 190,000 distinct CDR3 sequences listed, approximately 95% are singletons. The sequence came from a human donor with Susac syndrome. The sequencing sample was made of CD4+ T cells from PBMCs.

CDR3 protein: CAWCPTGISGETQYF. Here the CDR3 DNA reads TGTGCCTGGTGTCCAACAGGGATTTCGGGAGAGACCCAGTACTTC. The rearrangement joins TRBV30 to TRBJ2-5; tentatively, D is TRBD1 (6 bases). This CDR3 has 15 amino acids. Germline CDR1 GTSNPN, CDR2 SVGIG (reference sequence). V dropped 5 bases and J dropped 4 bases, with 20 bases sitting between them.